This entry lists 29 T cell receptor beta chains sequenced from one sample in a study of T cells expressing NK-cell markers. Reanalyzing the 5' RACE reads, TCRdb keeps one entry per CDR3 protein, without DNA. The table for this sample gives roughly 110,000 distinct CDR3 sequences. Sequenced input: blood T cells: a sorted CD56 or NKG2C T cell subset, CD4+ or CD8+ T cells, or bulk PBMC T cells (not recorded which). These receptor sequences come from a woman aged 18 to 75 in good health.

The chain employs TRBV7-2 and TRBJ2-3; TCRdb's D call, TRBD2, is unchecked because there is no DNA. CDR1 and CDR2 from the germline V gene are SGHTA and FQGNSA. The CDR3 contains 15 residues. CDR3 residues: CASSGTSGITDTQYF.

The chain uses TRBV7-2 and TRBJ2-5; TCRdb gives TRBD1 as the D gene, but with no DNA this cannot be confirmed. Germline V gene sequence: CDR1 SGHTA, CDR2 FQGNSA. The CDR3 loop spans 16 amino acids. The CDR3 is CASSLDRGRDSETQYF. Full variable domain (outside the CDR3, taken from reference TRBV7-2 and TRBJ2-5): GAGVSQSPSNKVTEKGKDVELRCDPISGHTALYWYRQSLGQGLEFLIYFQGNSAPDKSGLPSDRFSAERTGGSVSTLTIQRTQQEDSAVYLCASSLDRGRDSETQYFGPGTRLLVL.

The gene calls are TRBV19 and TRBJ1-5. CDR3 length: 14 residues. Germline V lookup: CDR1 LNHDA, CDR2 SQIVND (reference sequence). This CDR3 is CASSIVGVGQPQHF.

The chain recombines TRBV20-1 with TRBJ2-1; the D call from TCRdb, TRBD2, cannot be confirmed without DNA. The CDR3 is 12 residues long. Germline CDR1 is DFQATT and CDR2 is SNEGSKA (reference sequence). The CDR3 is CSAALPLNEQFF.

The chain has TRBV5-5 and TRBJ2-1; lacking DNA, the TRBD2 call made by TCRdb goes unchecked. This CDR3 is 15 amino acids long. Germline-derived CDR1 and CDR2 are SGHKS and YYEKEE (reference sequence). The chain's CDR3 is CASSSVLAGYNEQFF.

V usage is TRBV7-8 and J usage is TRBJ2-3; as DNA is missing, the TRBD1 call by TCRdb cannot be tested. The CDR3 spans 14 residues. Germline V gives CDR1 SGHVS, CDR2 FQNEAQ. CDR3 residues: CASSRGVLTDTQYF. Complete variable domain (other parts from reference TRBV7-8 and TRBJ2-3): GAGVSQSPRYKVAKRGQDVALRCDPISGHVSLFWYQQALGQGPEFLTYFQNEAQLDKSGLPSDRFFAERPEGSVSTLKIQRTQQEDSAVYLCASSRGVLTDTQYFGPGTRLTVL.

V gene TRBV12-3 or TRBV12-4 combines with J gene TRBJ2-3; TCRdb lists TRBD2, though no DNA is available to test this call. The CDR3 contains 15 residues. The CDR3 loop is CASSLPTSRTDTQYF.

The J gene is TRBJ1-5, the V gene TRBV4-2; TCRdb indicates TRBD1, and absent DNA this call remains unverified. The CDR3 covers 17 residues. Germline lookup yields CDR1 LGHNA and CDR2 YNFKEQ. The CDR3 here is CASSQEQGGRNNQPQHF.

The V and J genes are TRBV27 and TRBJ2-1; TCRdb proposes TRBD1, but this gene call is untestable without DNA. Germline-derived CDR1 and CDR2 are MNHEY and SMNVEV (reference sequence). The length of the CDR3 is 14 residues. The CDR3 sequence: CASSWGGSYNEQFF.

The rearrangement joins TRBV4-3 to TRBJ2-5; TCRdb's D gene call, TRBD1, goes unchecked for lack of DNA. Germline V gene data show CDR1 as LGHNA and CDR2 as YSLEER. The CDR3 has 16 amino acids. CDR3 in amino acids: CASSQDLTGVGETQYF.

The chain links TRBV7-9 to TRBJ2-3; TCRdb picks TRBD2, but there is no DNA to check that call. This CDR3 region has 17 residues. Germline CDR1 and CDR2: SEHNR and FQNEAQ (reference sequence). CDR3 in amino acids: CASSLPTVAGSTDTQYF.

The rearrangement uses TRBV12-3 or TRBV12-4 and TRBJ2-1; TCRdb calls TRBD1, which cannot be checked without DNA. This CDR3 comprises 15 residues. CDR3 region: CASGGGPKHYNEQFF.

The CDR3 here is CASSASDTGELFF. This chain uses TRBV6-4 with TRBJ2-2. This CDR3 has 13 amino acids. Germline values: CDR1 MRHNA, CDR2 SNTAGT.

The chain joins TRBV9 to TRBJ2-7; TCRdb picks TRBD2, but there is no DNA to check that call. Germline lookup yields CDR1 SGDLS and CDR2 YYNGEE. This CDR3 comprises 14 residues. CDR3 sequence: CASSSGLAVSEQYF. The full variable domain, its missing parts supplied by reference TRBV9 and TRBJ2-7, is DSGVTQTPKHLITATGQRVTLRCSPRSGDLSVYWYQQSLDQGLQFLIQYYNGEERAKGNILERFSAQQFPDLHSELNLSSLELGDSALYFCASSSGLAVSEQYFGPGTRLTVT.

The V and J genes are TRBV28 and TRBJ2-7; the D call from TCRdb, TRBD1, cannot be confirmed without DNA. The germline CDR1 and CDR2 sequences are MDHEN and SYDVKM. The CDR3 length is 13 residues. CDR3 amino acids: CASSLPGDYEQYF.

CDR3 sequence reads: CATSTSLGEQFF. The chain has TRBV15 and TRBJ2-1. CDR1 and CDR2 from the germline V gene are LNHNV and YYDKDF (reference sequence). This CDR3 comprises 12 residues.

The rearrangement uses TRBV28 and TRBJ2-7; TCRdb returns TRBD2, unconfirmable since there is no DNA. Germline values: CDR1 MDHEN, CDR2 SYDVKM. The length of the CDR3 is 15 residues. CDR3 region: CASSLAGGDVYEQYF.

The chain uses TRBV29-1 and TRBJ2-1; no DNA is available, so the TRBD2 call from TCRdb remains unchecked. CDR3 size: 12 residues. CDR1 is SQVTM and CDR2 is ANQGSEA in the germline V gene. CDR3 protein: CSVEARYNEQFF.

The chain uses TRBV5-5 and TRBJ2-5. This CDR3 spans 15 amino acids. Germline V CDR1 and CDR2: SGHKS, YYEKEE (reference sequence). CDR3 in amino acids: CASSFEGWDQETQYF.

V usage is TRBV12-3 or TRBV12-4 and J usage is TRBJ2-5; without DNA, the TCRdb call of TRBD2 cannot be checked. The length of the CDR3 is 16 residues. The CDR3 loop is CASSLVGLAFQETQYF.

The chain employs TRBV15 and TRBJ2-5; checking the TCRdb D call of TRBD1 is not possible without DNA. The CDR3 sequence is 14 residues long. Germline CDR1 and CDR2: LNHNV and YYDKDF (reference sequence). The CDR3 here is CATSSFGAGETQYF.

This sequence joins TRBV30 and TRBJ2-7; the TCRdb D gene call, TRBD1, has no DNA to confirm it. This CDR3 is built from 12 residues. CDR1 and CDR2 (germline): GTSNPN, SVGIG (reference sequence). The CDR3 is CAWSVMGGEQYF.

This chain joins TRBV12-3 or TRBV12-4 and TRBJ2-1; TCRdb proposes TRBD2, but this gene call is untestable without DNA. The CDR3 loop spans 15 amino acids. The CDR3 loop is CASSPLRGAYNEQFF.

V and J are TRBV6-1 and TRBJ2-2. CDR3 length: 16 residues. Germline CDR1 reads MNHNS; CDR2 reads SASEGT. This CDR3 reads CASSEAGPANTGELFF.

The chain uses TRBV27 and TRBJ1-5; the D call from TCRdb, TRBD1, cannot be confirmed without DNA. Germline CDR1 and CDR2: MNHEY and SMNVEV (reference sequence). The CDR3 length is 15 residues. This chain's CDR3 is CASSFRGGGNQPQHF.

V is TRBV5-1 and J is TRBJ2-1; TCRdb picks TRBD2, but there is no DNA to check that call. The CDR3 contains 17 residues. From germline, CDR1 is SGHRS and CDR2 YFSETQ. The CDR3 is CASSLVGGRAFDNEQFF. Filled out from reference TRBV5-1 and TRBJ2-1, the complete variable domain reads KAGVTQTPRYLIKTRGQQVTLSCSPISGHRSVSWYQQTPGQGLQFLFEYFSETQRNKGNFPGRFSGRQFSNSRSEMNVSTLELGDSALYLCASSLVGGRAFDNEQFFGPGTRLTVL.

V is TRBV18 and J is TRBJ2-1; TCRdb gives TRBD1 as the D gene, but with no DNA this cannot be confirmed. Germline assignment: CDR1 KGHSH and CDR2 LQKENI. This CDR3 is 14 amino acids long. Here the CDR3 reads CASPGLVSYNEQFF. The full variable domain, completed using reference TRBV18 and TRBJ2-1, is NAGVMQNPRHLVRRRGQEARLRCSPMKGHSHVYWYRQLPEEGLKFMVYLQKENIIDESGMPKERFSAEFPKEGPSILRIQQVVRGDSAAYFCASPGLVSYNEQFFGPGTRLTVL.

The chain employs TRBV21-1 and TRBJ1-1; TCRdb picks TRBD1, but there is no DNA to check that call. TRBV21-1 is labeled a pseudogene. This CDR3 spans 16 amino acids. CDR3 residues: CASSNRQGGMNTEAFF.

V gene TRBV29-1 combines with J gene TRBJ2-1; the TCRdb call, TRBD1, lacks DNA for checking. The CDR3 totals 13 residues. In germline, CDR1 is SQVTM, CDR2 ANQGSEA. CDR3 sequence reads: CSVATGEANEQFF.